The entry below describes one T cell receptor (beta chain). An end of the junction differs from the germline gene, which may be a read error. Assay used: immunoSEQ multiplex PCR; TCRdb lists only in-frame clones, some missing. The data hold some 39,000 clones, with approximately 91% observed a single time. These data originate in a study of blood T cell repertoires in COVID-19. Overall study: Sources were T cells, B-cell-depleted T cells, or PBMCs; the material itself was cDNA or gDNA.

The length of the CDR3 is 16 residues. Per germline, CDR1 MNHEY and CDR2 SMNVEV (reference sequence). The rearrangement uses TRBV27 and TRBJ2-7, with TRBD2 matching over 7 bases. This receptor was identified in a human donor in a cohort sampled during active COVID-19. The sample comprised peripheral blood. The CDR3: CASSLSIGGISSEQYF. CDR3 in DNA: TGTGCCAGCAGTTTATCGATCGGGGGGATCTCCTCCGAGCAGTACTTC.